This TCR beta chain is drawn from a study of cytomegalovirus exposure and HLA in healthy donors. Study-wide background: The 100 million to 140 million unique TCR beta sequences, from some 170 million T cells, were found by an earlier analysis. Regarding the study as a whole: Some public TCRs appeared in many individuals, while most sequences were rare.

As to this clone: Its antigen remains unidentified.

V lost 4 bases to trimming and J lost 4 bases; unmatched junction nucleotides: 1. In germline, CDR1 is LNHDA, CDR2 SQIVND (reference sequence). CDR3 size: 13 residues. The primer mix had 60 Vbeta and 13 Jbeta primers. Assay: immunoSEQ multiplex PCR; the TCRdb copy retains only in-frame clones and omits some. The table lists over 80,000 clones, roughly 79% of them singletons. Sample: PBMCs. The TCR comes from a female donor in good health and CMV-seronegative. The chain carries TRBV19 and TRBJ2-3; 8 nucleotides agree with TRBD2. The CDR3 is CASSRGLADTQYF. DNA of the CDR3: TGTGCCAGTAGTAGGGGACTAGCAGATACGCAGTATTTT.